This record covers a single TCR beta chain. No antigen is known for it. This entry belongs to a study of early T cells in non-severe SARS-CoV-2 infection. Study observations and caveats: Matching against VDJdb likely underestimated virus-specific expansions, favoring anti-spike CD8.

CDR1 SGHAT and CDR2 FQNNGV come from the germline V gene. Deletions cut 0 bases from V and 7 bases from J, with 19 bases between. This CDR3 has 16 amino acids. Unique molecular identifiers were affixed to single, distinct cDNA molecules. TCRdb reprocessed the 5' RACE reads with MiXCR, giving one entry per CDR3 protein. The data show about 59,000 distinct CDR3 sequences, about 12% seen once. The sequence was collected from an adult who was a healthcare worker with PCR-confirmed SARS-CoV-2 infection or an uninfected control (not recorded which). The sequences come from whole blood, collected at baseline. The chain links TRBV11-2 to TRBJ2-7, with D perhaps TRBD1 (6 bases). The CDR3, as DNA: TGTGCCAGCAGCTTAGATGAAGGTTGGGGGCAGTCGGAGCAGTACTTC. Its protein is CASSLDEGWGQSEQYF.